This T cell receptor beta chain was identified during a study of CD8 T cells in ankylosing spondylitis. Overall study findings and caveats: Reports say disease-linked clones showed up significantly more in matched ankylosing spondylitis synovial fluid. Ankylosing spondylitis blood seemed to carry a telltale TCR beta motif made of about 8 highly homologous variants. The disease-linked clones had a CD8+ phenotype and low blood frequencies.

The ends lost 3 bases at V and 0 bases at J; junction bases unmatched: 8. This CDR3 has 18 amino acids. Germline loops: CDR1 DFQATT, CDR2 SNEGSKA (reference sequence). Quantitative 5'-RACE with molecular barcodes was used to make the TCR beta libraries. A single record per CDR3 protein comes from TCRdb applying MiXCR to the 5' RACE reads. The repertoire holds some 200,000 distinct CDR3 sequences, with over 10% as singletons. Points on this clonotype: The antigen is not known.

This sequence joins TRBV20-1 and TRBJ2-1, with 13 bases matching TRBD2. This receptor was obtained from a male donor with ankylosing spondylitis or in good health (not recorded which). The specimen was blood, either unsorted or a sorted T cell fraction (not recorded which). DNA of the CDR3: TGCAGTGCTAGGATACTAGCGGGAGGGCCGAGCTCCTACAATGAGCAGTTCTTC. It translates to CSARILAGGPSSYNEQFF.